This T cell receptor (beta chain) was found in a study of T cells in Graves' hyperthyroidism and ophthalmopathy (dated by TCRdb to between 2017 and 2020). Background on the whole study: Peripheral blood was collected at initial diagnosis, before any treatment. TCR V-J signatures able to tell the groups apart were searched for in a discovery cohort of some 97 patients, of whom over 40 had Graves' ophthalmopathy and 57 had stable Graves' hyperthyroidism. Prospective prediction of ophthalmopathy was tested in an independent validation cohort of fewer than 20 hyperthyroidism patients and 17 patients who later progressed to ophthalmopathy. The 80 to 100 discovery patients were randomly divided into training and test sets at a 7:3 ratio. In several Graves' hyperthyroidism patients, the study also compared T-cell repertoires from thyroid tissue with T-cell repertoires from blood. Once sampling was done, hyperthyroidism patients were given methimazole at a starting dose of 30 mg daily, whereas ophthalmopathy patients were given high-dose intravenous methylprednisolone. According to the paper, TCR Vbeta CDR3 sequencing was carried out on about 140 peripheral blood samples, which came from over 40 ophthalmopathy, some 73 hyperthyroidism and some 17 progressor patients. Overall results and qualifications from the work: Sample size was not statistically predetermined, and blinding of investigators to group allocation was not performed. During validation, the model predicted progression to ophthalmopathy a median of about 6.5 months ahead of onset, with roughly 65% sensitivity and 72.22% specificity. Most expanded thyroid clonotypes (frequency above 0.001) were also found in blood, which suggests that blood repertoires may mirror thyroid immune responses. A model built on a 13 V-J signature distinguished ophthalmopathy from stable hyperthyroidism, reaching roughly 88% sensitivity and under 84% specificity in cross-validation and 80%/75% in testing.

The TCR beta CDR3 regions were amplified from RNA transcripts. The first round of RT-PCR for the TCR CDR3 was performed with the HTBI primer set and the Qiagen OneStep RT-PCR kit. Libraries were constructed in a second round of multiplex PCR, after which size selection and purification were performed. Paired-end sequencing of the libraries was performed with 100 bp reads on an Illumina HiSeq2000. Per the source publication's procedure: SOAPnuke was used to process the raw data, removing reads that contained adapters or uncalled bases, had a mean Phred below 15, or lacked an exact match to the constant primer or identifier. COPE v1.2.5 was used to merge high-quality paired reads, and clonotypes were defined as unique nucleotide sequences. MiTCR v1.1 was used to align the clonotypes against IMGT TRBV, TRBD and TRBJ reference segments. Only V-J combinations with frequency above 0.0001, covering roughly 99% of repertoires, were analysed. A TCS score was defined as the ratio of F50 (clonal expansion) to E x V (chaos), with BLOSUM62-based TCRdist applied between CDR3 peptides within each V-J. Welch's t-statistics and random forest reduced around 550 V-J features to roughly 13, which were used in a naive Bayes classifier (R e1071). The similarity between thyroid and blood repertoires was quantified using the Morisita-Horn index. The public reads were reanalyzed by TCRdb: fastp trimming at Q25, MiXCR alignment, in-frame beta chains only. Identical CDR3 protein sequences are pooled into one entry, listed with their most common genes and DNA. The V and J calls come from TCRdb's annotation, not from the publication. In all, the sample holds 700,000 to 850,000 distinct CDR3 sequences, and 35% of those were seen once. In total, the top ten clones hold roughly 30% of the sample.

Stable Graves' hyperthyroidism was defined as the absence of progression to ophthalmopathy over 18 months of follow-up. Hyperthyroidism patients were newly diagnosed, with disease duration under 2 months, and aged 18 to 65 years. Patients with uncontrolled infections, other autoimmune diseases, pregnancy or lactation were excluded. Clinical symptoms, serum thyroxine and TRAb, thyroid ultrasound, and orbital computed tomography formed the basis for the diagnoses. PBMCs were separated from under 11 ml of fresh peripheral blood using Ficoll-Paque density gradient centrifugation. Total RNA was extracted with Trizol reagent, and quality was checked on an Agilent 2100 Bioanalyzer. A remark on this clonotype: Its antigen specificity is not known. Base qualities are not at hand, and no much larger clone is one base apart.

Sequencing input: blood. The origin of this receptor is a woman between 40 and 50 years old with Graves' hyperthyroidism.

The base sequence is TGTGCCTGGAGTGACCCCTTGGACAGTACTTATGAAAAACTGTTTTTT. Translated, it reads CAWSDPLDSTYEKLFF. The rearrangement combines TRBV30 with TRBJ1-4; TRBD1 is a possible D gene, resting on 6 matching bases. The CDR3, from cysteine to phenylalanine, totals 16 residues. Kept here is only the CDR3 DNA, which spans 48 bases and is read in frame from base 1. The germline V gene encodes CDR1 GTSNPN and CDR2 SVGIG (reference sequence). V is clipped by 1 base and J by 6 bases, and the sequence between their germline boundaries is 18 bases long.